This T cell receptor (beta chain) was retrieved from a study of T cells in Graves' hyperthyroidism and ophthalmopathy. Concerning this clonotype itself: The antigen remains unidentified.

The TCR beta CDR3 regions underwent amplification using RNA transcripts as the source. The primer set for the first-round RT-PCR of the TCR CDR3 was HTBI. Each CDR3 protein gets one entry after TCRdb re-called the multiplex PCR reads with MiXCR. The sample records about 480,000 distinct CDR3 sequences, approximately 25% being singletons. At least 3 on the Clinical Activity Score was recorded for ophthalmopathy patients, who also had NOSPECS grade at least 4 and duration under 3 months. CDR1 LNHDA and CDR2 SQIVND come from the germline V gene (reference sequence). Trimming removed 4 bases at V and 2 bases at J, with 12 bases between. CDR3 length: 14 residues. General study results and limits: In the blood, most expanded thyroid clonotypes above 0.001 appeared as well.

The genes are TRBV19 and TRBJ2-7; D call uncertain. The sequenced material came from blood. This TCR was sampled from a young woman with Graves' ophthalmopathy. The CDR3 DNA reads as TGTGCCAGTAGTACGCAGGCGTCGGCCTACGAGCAGTACTTC. This sequence encodes CASSTQASAYEQYF.